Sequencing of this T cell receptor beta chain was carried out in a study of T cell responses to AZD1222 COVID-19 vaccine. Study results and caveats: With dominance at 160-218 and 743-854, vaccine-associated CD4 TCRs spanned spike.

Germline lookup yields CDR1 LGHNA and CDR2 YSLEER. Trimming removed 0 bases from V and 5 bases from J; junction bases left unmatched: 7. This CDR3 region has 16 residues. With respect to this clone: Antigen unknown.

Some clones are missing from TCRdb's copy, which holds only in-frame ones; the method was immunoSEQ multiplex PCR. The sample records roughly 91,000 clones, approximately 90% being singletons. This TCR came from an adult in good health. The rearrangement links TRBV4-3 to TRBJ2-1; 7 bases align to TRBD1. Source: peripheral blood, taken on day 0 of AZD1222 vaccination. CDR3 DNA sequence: TGCGCCAGCAGCCAAGAGGCGACAGGGCTGAACAATGAGCAGTTCTTC. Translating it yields CASSQEATGLNNEQFF.